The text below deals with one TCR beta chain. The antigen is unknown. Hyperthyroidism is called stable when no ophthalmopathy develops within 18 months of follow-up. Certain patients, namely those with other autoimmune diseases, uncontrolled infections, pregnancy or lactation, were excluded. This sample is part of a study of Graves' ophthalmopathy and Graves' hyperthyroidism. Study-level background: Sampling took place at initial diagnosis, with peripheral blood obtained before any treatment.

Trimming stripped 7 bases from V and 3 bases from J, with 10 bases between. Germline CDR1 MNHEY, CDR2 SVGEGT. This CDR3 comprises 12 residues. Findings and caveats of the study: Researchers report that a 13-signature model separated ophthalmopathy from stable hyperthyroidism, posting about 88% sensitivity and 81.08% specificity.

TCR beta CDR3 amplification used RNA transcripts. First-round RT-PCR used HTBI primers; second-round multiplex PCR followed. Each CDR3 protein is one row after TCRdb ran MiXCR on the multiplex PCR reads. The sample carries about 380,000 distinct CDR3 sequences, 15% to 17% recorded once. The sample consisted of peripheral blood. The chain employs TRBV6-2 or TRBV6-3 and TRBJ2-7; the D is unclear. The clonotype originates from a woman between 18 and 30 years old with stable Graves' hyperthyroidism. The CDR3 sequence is CASISALYEQYF. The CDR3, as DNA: TGTGCCAGCATTTCCGCCCTCTACGAGCAGTACTTC.